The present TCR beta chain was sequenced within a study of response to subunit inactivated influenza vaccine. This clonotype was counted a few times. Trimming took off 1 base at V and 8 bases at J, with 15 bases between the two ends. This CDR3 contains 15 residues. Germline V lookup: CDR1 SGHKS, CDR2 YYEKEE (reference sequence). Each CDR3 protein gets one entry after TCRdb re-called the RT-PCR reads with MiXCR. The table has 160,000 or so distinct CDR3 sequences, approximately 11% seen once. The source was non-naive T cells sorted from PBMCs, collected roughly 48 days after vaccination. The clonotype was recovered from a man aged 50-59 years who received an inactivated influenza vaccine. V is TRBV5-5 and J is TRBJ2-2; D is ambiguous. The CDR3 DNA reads TGTGCCAGCAGCTTGCACCTACCTCCCGCGGGGGAGCTGTTTTTT. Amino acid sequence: CASSLHLPPAGELFF.